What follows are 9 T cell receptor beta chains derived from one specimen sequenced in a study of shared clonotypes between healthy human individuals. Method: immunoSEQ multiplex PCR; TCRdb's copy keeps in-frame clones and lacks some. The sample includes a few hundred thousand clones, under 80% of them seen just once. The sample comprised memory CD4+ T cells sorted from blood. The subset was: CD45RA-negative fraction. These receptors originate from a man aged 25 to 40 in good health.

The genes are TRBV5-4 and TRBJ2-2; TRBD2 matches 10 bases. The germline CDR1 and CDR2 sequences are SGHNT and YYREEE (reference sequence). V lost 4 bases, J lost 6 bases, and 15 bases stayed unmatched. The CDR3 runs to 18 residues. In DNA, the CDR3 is TGTGCCAGCAGCCCTGGGGCTAGCGGGAGTTTCATGGCCGGGGAGCTGTTTTTT. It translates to CASSPGASGSFMAGELFF.

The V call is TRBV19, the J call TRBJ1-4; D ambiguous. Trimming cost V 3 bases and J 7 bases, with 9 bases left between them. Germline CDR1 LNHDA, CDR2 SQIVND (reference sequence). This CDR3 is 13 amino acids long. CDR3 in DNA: TGTGCCAGTAGTATTCTTCTGGGTGAAAAACTGTTTTTT. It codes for CASSILLGEKLFF.

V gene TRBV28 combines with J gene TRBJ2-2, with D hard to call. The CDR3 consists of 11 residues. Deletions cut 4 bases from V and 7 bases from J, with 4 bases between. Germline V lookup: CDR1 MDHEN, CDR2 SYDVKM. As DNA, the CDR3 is TGTGCCAGCAGTTCCCTCGGGGAGCTGTTTTTT. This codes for CASSSLGELFF.

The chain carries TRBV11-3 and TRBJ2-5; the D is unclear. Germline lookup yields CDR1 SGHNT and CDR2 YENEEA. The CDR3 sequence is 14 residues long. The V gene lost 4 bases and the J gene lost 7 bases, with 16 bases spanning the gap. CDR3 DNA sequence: TGTGCCAGCAGCTCACATAGTGAGTGGGGGACCCAGTACTTC. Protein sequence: CASSSHSEWGTQYF.

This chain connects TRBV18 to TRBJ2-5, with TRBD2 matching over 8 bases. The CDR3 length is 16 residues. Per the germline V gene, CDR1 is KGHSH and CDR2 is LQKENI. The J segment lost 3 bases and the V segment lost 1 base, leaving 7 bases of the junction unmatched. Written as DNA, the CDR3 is TGTGCCAGCTCACCACTTCCAGCGGGAGATAAAGAGACCCAGTACTTC. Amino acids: CASSPLPAGDKETQYF.

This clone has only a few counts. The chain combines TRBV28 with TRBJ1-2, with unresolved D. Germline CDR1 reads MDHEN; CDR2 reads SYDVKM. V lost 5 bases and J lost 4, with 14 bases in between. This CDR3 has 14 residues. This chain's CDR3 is CASSRQDDAYGYTF. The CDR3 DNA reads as TGTGCCAGCAGTAGGCAGGATGACGCCTATGGCTACACCTTC.

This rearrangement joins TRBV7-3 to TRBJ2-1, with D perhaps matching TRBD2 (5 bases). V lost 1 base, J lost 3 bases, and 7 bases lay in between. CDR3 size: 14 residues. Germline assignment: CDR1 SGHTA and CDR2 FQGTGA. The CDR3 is CASSLNDYYNEQFF. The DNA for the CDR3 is TGTGCCAGCAGCTTAAACGACTACTACAATGAGCAGTTCTTC.

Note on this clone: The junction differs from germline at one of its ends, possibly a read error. CDR3 nucleotides: TGTGCCAACAGCCCAACAGCGGGTCCAGCCTACGAGCAGTACTTC. Amino acids: CANSPTAGPAYEQYF. The chain couples TRBV9 to TRBJ2-7; D possibly corresponds to TRBD2 (6 bases). Germline-derived CDR1 and CDR2 are SGDLS and YYNGEE. There are 15 residues in the CDR3.

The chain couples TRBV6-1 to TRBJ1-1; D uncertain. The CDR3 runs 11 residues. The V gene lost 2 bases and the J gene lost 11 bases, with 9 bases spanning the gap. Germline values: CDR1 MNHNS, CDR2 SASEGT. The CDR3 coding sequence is TGTGCCAGCAGTGAATTCAGGCAGGCTTTCTTT. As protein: CASSEFRQAFF.